These 10 T cell receptor beta chains were all obtained from the same sample, sequenced in a study of T cells in pancreatic ductal adenocarcinoma. Selected pancreatic ductal adenocarcinoma patients had undergone surgery without neoadjuvant therapy. The repertoire was sequenced with immunoSEQ multiplex PCR; TCRdb's copy has only in-frame clones and lacks some. The sample gives more than 85,000 clones, roughly 95% of which show up once; under 3.5% is in the top ten. Sequencing input: PBMCs. Receptors were obtained from a human donor with pancreatic ductal adenocarcinoma.

The chain recombines TRBV25-1 with TRBJ2-5, with a weak D call TRBD2 (5 bases). Trimming stripped 5 bases from V and 5 bases from J, with 15 bases between. This CDR3 is built from 14 residues. Germline CDR1 reads MGHDK; CDR2 reads SYGVNS. DNA for the CDR3: TGTGCCAGCAGTAACTTCGGCGGGCCTGAGACCCAGTACTTC. Amino acids: CASSNFGGPETQYF.

J is TRBJ2-5 and V is TRBV18; tentatively, D is TRBD2 (5 bases). Germline V gives CDR1 KGHSH, CDR2 LQKENI. The CDR3 loop spans 13 amino acids. The germline V and J ends were trimmed by 5 bases and 1 base, with 8 bases remaining between them. In DNA, the CDR3 is TGTGCCAGCTCAACCGGGATCCAAGAGACCCAGTACTTC. This encodes CASSTGIQETQYF.

This clone was counted a single time. The J gene is TRBJ2-1, the V gene TRBV2; D might be TRBD1 (5 bases). This CDR3 spans 12 amino acids. Germline values: CDR1 SNHLY, CDR2 FYNNEI. V was pared by 5 bases and J by 11 bases, with 13 bases between. CDR3 sequence (DNA): TGTGCCAGCAGTCGAAATCAGGGAAAGCAGTTCTTC. Its translation is CASSRNQGKQFF.

CDR3 residues: CASNGANTGELFF. The DNA for the CDR3 is TGTGCCAGCAACGGGGCGAACACCGGGGAGCTGTTTTTT. J is TRBJ2-2 and V is TRBV28; a weak D match, TRBD2 (5 bases). V was clipped by 7 bases and J by 0 bases, with 6 bases between them. The germline CDR1 and CDR2 sequences are MDHEN and SYDVKM. The CDR3 covers 13 residues. The whole variable domain, filled in from reference TRBV28 and TRBJ2-2, reads DVKVTQSSRYLVKRTGEKVFLECVQDMDHENMFWYRQDPGLGLRLIYFSYDVKMKEKGDIPEGYSVSREKKERFSLILESASTNQTSMYLCASNGANTGELFFGEGSRLTVL.

This clone occurred once. The CDR3 DNA is TGTGCCAGTAGTTTCCGGGAGAGGACCGGGGAGCTGTTTTTT. Translated, it gives CASSFRERTGELFF. The J gene is TRBJ2-2, the V gene TRBV19, with D possibly TRBD2 on 6 matching bases. V lost 5 bases and J lost 5, with 12 bases in between. Germline V gene sequence: CDR1 LNHDA, CDR2 SQIVND (reference sequence). The CDR3 length is 14 residues. The variable domain in full, completed from reference TRBV19 and TRBJ2-2, reads DGGITQSPKYLFRKEGQNVTLSCEQNLNHDAMYWYRQDPGQGLRLIYYSQIVNDFQKGDIAEGYSVSREKKESFPLTVTSAQKNPTAFYLCASSFRERTGELFFGEGSRLTVL.

This sequence joins TRBV5-1 and TRBJ2-5; TRBD1 matches 8 bases. The CDR3 is 15 amino acids. The germline V gene has CDR1 SGHRS and CDR2 YFSETQ. Unmatched junction bases numbered 10, after V lost 4 bases and J lost 5 bases. CDR3 nucleotide sequence: TGCGCCAGCAGCGCAGGACAGGGCGTGGGGGAGACCCAGTACTTC. It yields the protein CASSAGQGVGETQYF.

The chain joins TRBV7-6 to TRBJ2-1; 9 bases match TRBD2. J gave up 0 bases and V 5 bases, and 8 bases lay outside the gene matches. Germline CDR1 SGHVS, CDR2 FNYEAQ. This CDR3 comprises 17 residues. The CDR3 DNA follows: TGTGCCAGCAGCCTGGGACTAGCCGCAAGCTCCTACAATGAGCAGTTCTTC. Protein sequence: CASSLGLAASSYNEQFF.

J is TRBJ2-7 and V is TRBV5-6; a weak D match, TRBD2 (5 bases). The CDR3 has 13 residues. Trimming removed 4 bases from V and 3 bases from J, with 11 bases in between. Germline CDR1 SGHDT, CDR2 YYEEEE. The DNA of the CDR3 is TGTGCCAGCAGCGAACCTGAGGGCTACGAGCAGTACTTC. Translated: CASSEPEGYEQYF.

V and J are TRBV5-4 and TRBJ2-7; D possibly corresponds to TRBD1 (6 bases). Germline V lookup: CDR1 SGHNT, CDR2 YYREEE (reference sequence). The CDR3 extends over 14 amino acids. V was clipped by 3 bases and J by 5 bases, with 15 bases between them. CDR3 nucleotides: TGTGCCAGCAGCTCCAAACAGGGATCTGACGAGCAGTACTTC. Protein sequence: CASSSKQGSDEQYF.

The chain employs TRBV5-1 and TRBJ1-2; 7 positions agree with TRBD1. From germline, CDR1 is SGHRS and CDR2 YFSETQ. V lost 4 bases and J lost 3; bases outside the gene matches: 6. The CDR3 length is 14 residues. The CDR3, as DNA: TGCGCCAGCAGCGCACAGGGGTTTGACTATGGCTACACCTTC. It is translated as CASSAQGFDYGYTF.